This T cell receptor beta chain was obtained from a study of blood T cell repertoires in COVID-19. Study as a whole: Sources were T cells, B-cell-depleted T cells, or PBMCs; the material itself was cDNA or gDNA.

Using immunoSEQ multiplex PCR, the repertoire was profiled, and TCRdb retains in-frame clones only, with some absent. This sample has over 45,000 clones; roughly 87% occur once, and the top ten carry more than 4.5%. Unmatched junction bases numbered 1, after V lost 4 bases and J lost 4 bases. In germline, CDR1 is LGHDT, CDR2 YNNKEL (reference sequence). This CDR3 has 14 amino acids. Sequenced: peripheral blood. This chain links TRBV3-1 (or the pseudogene TRBV3-2) with TRBJ1-4; 9 bases agree with TRBD1. This sequence was found in an elderly man in a cohort sampled during active COVID-19. The CDR3 protein is CASSLTGGNEKLFF. DNA for the CDR3: TGTGCCAGCAGCCTGACAGGGGGTAATGAAAAACTGTTTTTT.